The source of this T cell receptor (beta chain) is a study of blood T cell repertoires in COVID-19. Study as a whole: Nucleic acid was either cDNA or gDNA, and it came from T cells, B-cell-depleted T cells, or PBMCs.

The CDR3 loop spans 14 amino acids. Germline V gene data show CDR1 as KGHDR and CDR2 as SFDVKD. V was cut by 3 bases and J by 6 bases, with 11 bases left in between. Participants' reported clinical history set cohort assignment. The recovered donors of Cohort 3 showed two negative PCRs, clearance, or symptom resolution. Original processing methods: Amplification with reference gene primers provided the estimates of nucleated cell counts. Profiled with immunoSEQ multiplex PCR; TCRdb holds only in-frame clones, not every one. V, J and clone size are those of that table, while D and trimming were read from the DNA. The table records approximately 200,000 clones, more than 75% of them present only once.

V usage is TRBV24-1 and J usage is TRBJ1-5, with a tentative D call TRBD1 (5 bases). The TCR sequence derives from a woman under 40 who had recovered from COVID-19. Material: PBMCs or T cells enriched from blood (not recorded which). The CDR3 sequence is CATSDGGLLQPQHF. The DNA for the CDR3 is TGTGCCACCAGTGATGGGGGACTTCTTCAGCCCCAGCATTTT.